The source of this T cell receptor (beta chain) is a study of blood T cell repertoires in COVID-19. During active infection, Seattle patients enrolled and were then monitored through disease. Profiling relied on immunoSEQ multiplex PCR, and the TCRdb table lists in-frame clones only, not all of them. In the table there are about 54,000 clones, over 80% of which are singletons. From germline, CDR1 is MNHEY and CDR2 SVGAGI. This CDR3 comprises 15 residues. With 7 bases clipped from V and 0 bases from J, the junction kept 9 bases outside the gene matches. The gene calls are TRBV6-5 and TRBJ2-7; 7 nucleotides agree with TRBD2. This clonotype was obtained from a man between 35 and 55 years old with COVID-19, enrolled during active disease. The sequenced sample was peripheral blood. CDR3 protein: CASNSGRMVSYEQYF. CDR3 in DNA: TGTGCCAGCAACTCCGGGAGGATGGTCTCCTACGAGCAGTACTTC.